A selection of T cell receptor beta chains follows, all from one sample in a study of blood T cell repertoires in COVID-19. The assay was immunoSEQ multiplex PCR, and TCRdb's table has in-frame clones only and misses some. Of 25,000 to 30,000 clones listed, about 91% are singletons. Specimen: peripheral blood. These receptors came from a human donor with acute or convalescent COVID-19. The donor label of this sample is uncertain. Each CDR3 is given with its conserved first and last residue. The order of the fields is clone size, J gene, V gene, D gene, CDR3 DNA, CDR3 protein. D genes are given only for firm matches. A row's size may be missing; if present it is once, few, many or a size class.

>NA|TRBJ1-2|TRBV2|TRBD1
TGTGCCAGCAGAACCTCAGGGGGCGCAGAGGGCTACACCTTC
CASRTSGGAEGYTF
>NA|TRBJ1-3|TRBV3-1/TRBV3-2|NA
TGTGCCAGCAGCCACTCCCCGGCAGGCTCTGGAAACACCATATATTTT
CASSHSPAGSGNTIYF
>NA|TRBJ1-5|TRBV6-1|NA
TGTGCCAGCAGTGAATTTGGTTCCAGTCCCAATCAGCCCCAGCATTTT
CASSEFGSSPNQPQHF
>NA|TRBJ1-1|TRBV7-9|NA
TGTGCCAGCAGTGTACAGGTTAACACTGAAGCTTTCTTT
CASSVQVNTEAFF
>NA|TRBJ1-1|TRBV5-6|NA
TGTGCCAGCAGCTTGTGGTCTAAGCCCATGAACACTGAAGCTTTCTTT
CASSLWSKPMNTEAFF
>NA|TRBJ1-4|TRBV18|NA
TGTGCCAGCTCACCTTCACGTCAGGGGTCTGGGGAAAAACTGTTTTTT
CASSPSRQGSGEKLFF
>NA|TRBJ1-1|TRBV9|NA
TGTGCCAGCAGTATTACAGGGAACACTGAAGCTTTCTTT
CASSITGNTEAFF
>NA|TRBJ2-3|TRBV10-3|TRBD2
TGTGCCATCAGTGCACCTCTAGCGGGGAACACAGATACGCAGTATTTT
CAISAPLAGNTDTQYF
>NA|TRBJ2-7|TRBV7-9|TRBD1
TGTGCCAGCAGCAGGGACAGCTGGCAGTACTTC
CASSRDSWQYF
>once|TRBJ1-6|TRBV7-9|TRBD1
TGTGCCAGCAGCCCCGGACAGGGGACTAATTCACCCCTCCACTTT
CASSPGQGTNSPLHF
>NA|TRBJ2-4|TRBV27|NA
TGTGCCAGCAGTACCCTCAGGGAGGGGGGCGCCAAAAACATTCAGTACTTC
CASSTLREGGAKNIQYF
>NA|TRBJ1-1|TRBV18|TRBD1
TGTGCCAGCTCACCAAGCGCGGGACAGGGTTGGACTGAAGCTTTCTTT
CASSPSAGQGWTEAFF
>few|TRBJ2-1|TRBV7-9|TRBD1
TGTGCCAGCATTCAGACAGGGGAAGAGAATGAGCAGTTCTTC
CASIQTGEENEQFF
>few|TRBJ1-5|TRBV4-2|NA
TGTGCCAGCAGCCAAGAAGTTGGGGGGAGGCAGCCCCAGCATTTT
CASSQEVGGRQPQHF
>NA|TRBJ2-7|TRBV18|NA
TGTGCCAGCTCACCATCAGGGAAGATGGCTCAAGGAAACGAGCAGTACTTC
CASSPSGKMAQGNEQYF
>NA|TRBJ1-4|TRBV7-9|TRBD1
TGTGCCAGCAGCTCCGGACAGGGTGGCGAAAAACTGTTTTTT
CASSSGQGGEKLFF
>NA|TRBJ1-3|TRBV7-2|NA
TGTGCCAGCAGCTTAGCTCGTAGGGGCTCTGGAAACACCATATATTTT
CASSLARRGSGNTIYF
>NA|TRBJ2-2|TRBV19|NA
TGTGCCAGTAGTCCAACAGGGTTGCGCACCGGGGAGCTGTTTTTT
CASSPTGLRTGELFF
>NA|TRBJ1-1|TRBV6-5|NA
TGTGCCAGCAGCTCAACGCGGGGGGCGTCTGAAGCTTTCTTT
CASSSTRGASEAFF
>NA|TRBJ2-7|TRBV3-1/TRBV3-2|TRBD2
TGTGCCAGCAGCCAAGTACCTAGCGGGCCCTACGAGCAGTACTTC
CASSQVPSGPYEQYF
>NA|TRBJ2-7|TRBV11-2|TRBD1
TGTGCCAGCAGCATACCGGGACAGGCAAACGAGCAGTACTTC
CASSIPGQANEQYF
>NA|TRBJ1-2|TRBV3-1/TRBV3-2|NA
TGTGCCAGCAGCCAAGGTGGAACAGGGCACTATGGCTACACCTTC
CASSQGGTGHYGYTF
>NA|TRBJ2-5|TRBV9|NA
TGTGCCAGCACCAAAAGTTCGACAATCCAAGAGACCCAGTACTTC
CASTKSSTIQETQYF
>NA|TRBJ1-1|TRBV5-1|TRBD1
TGCGCCAGCAGCTCGGGGACAGCAAACACTGAAGCTTTCTTT
CASSSGTANTEAFF
>NA|TRBJ1-1|TRBV19|TRBD1
TGTGCCAGTAGTAACCAGAACAGGGGGAAGACTGAAGCTTTCTTT
CASSNQNRGKTEAFF
>NA|TRBJ2-2|TRBV28|NA
TGTGCCAGCAGCCCAGGGTTAACCGGGGAGCTGTTTTTT
CASSPGLTGELFF
>NA|TRBJ1-6|TRBV27|NA
TGTGCCAGCAGTCTCGACGGACAAGCCAGCTCCTATAATTCACCCCTCCACTTT
CASSLDGQASSYNSPLHF
>NA|TRBJ1-3|TRBV10-2|TRBD1
TGCGCCAGCAGTTTCCTGGGACAGGGGACTGGAAACACCATATATTTT
CASSFLGQGTGNTIYF
>once|TRBJ2-7|TRBV7-2|NA
TGTGCCAGCAGCCCCGCCAGGGGCCGCGAGCAGTACTTC
CASSPARGREQYF
>NA|TRBJ1-3|TRBV10-3|NA
TGTGCCATCAGTGCCATGAGCTCTGGAAACACCATATATTTT
CAISAMSSGNTIYF
>NA|TRBJ2-7|TRBV12-3/TRBV12-4|NA
TGTGCCAGCAGTCAACAGTCCACCTACGAGCAGTACTTC
CASSQQSTYEQYF
>NA|TRBJ1-5|TRBV7-2|NA
TGTGCCAGCAGCGAGACGGGGAATAGCAATCAGCCCCAGCATTTT
CASSETGNSNQPQHF
>once|TRBJ2-4|TRBV5-1|TRBD2
TGCGCCAGCAGCACCGGAACTAGCGGTGGGGCCAAAAACATTCAGTACTTC
CASSTGTSGGAKNIQYF
>NA|TRBJ1-3|TRBV4-1|NA
TGCGCCAGCAGCCAGGGTCAGGGGCTCTCTGGAAACACCATATATTTT
CASSQGQGLSGNTIYF
>NA|TRBJ1-2|TRBV7-3|NA
TGTGCCAGCAGCTTAACCGGTGGAGGTCCAGGGACTTATGGCTACACCTTC
CASSLTGGGPGTYGYTF
>NA|TRBJ1-5|TRBV5-8|NA
TGTGCCAGCAGCCTGGAACCAGGGGACAATCAGCCCCAGCATTTT
CASSLEPGDNQPQHF
>NA|TRBJ2-7|TRBV5-6|NA
TGTGCCAGCAGCTTGGCCGGCAGGGCGTTCGTCTACGAGCAGTACTTC
CASSLAGRAFVYEQYF
>NA|TRBJ2-2|TRBV6-2/TRBV6-3|TRBD1
TGTGCCAGCAGTTTCTCTACAGGGGGCACCGGGGAGCTGTTTTTT
CASSFSTGGTGELFF
>once|TRBJ2-1|TRBV27|TRBD2
TGTGCCAGCAGAGGGCTAGCGGGAGGGCCTGAGCAGTTCTTC
CASRGLAGGPEQFF
>NA|TRBJ2-3|TRBV19|TRBD2
TGTGCCAGTAGCCTCGGCGGGAGCCGCACAGATACGCAGTATTTT
CASSLGGSRTDTQYF
>NA|TRBJ2-3|TRBV5-5|NA
TGTGCCAGCAGCTTGGACGGGACTACAGATACGCAGTATTTT
CASSLDGTTDTQYF
>NA|TRBJ2-7|TRBV7-2|NA
TGTGCCAGCAGCCTCAATTCAGGGATCTCCTACGAGCAGTACTTC
CASSLNSGISYEQYF
>NA|TRBJ2-2|TRBV7-7|NA
TGTGCTAGCAGCTTGAGAATAAACACCGGGGAGCTGTTTTTT
CASSLRINTGELFF
>NA|TRBJ2-5|TRBV6-5|NA
TGTGCCAGCAGTTATAGACAGATGGGTGAGACCCAGTACTTC
CASSYRQMGETQYF
>NA|TRBJ2-3|TRBV5-1|TRBD2
TGCGCCAGCAGCTCGACTAGCCAAGTCACAGATACGCAGTATTTT
CASSSTSQVTDTQYF
>NA|TRBJ1-6|TRBV3-1/TRBV3-2|NA
TGTGCCAGCAGCCCCCTGGGGGGTAATTCACCCCTCCACTTT
CASSPLGGNSPLHF